This T cell receptor beta chain was identified during a study of blood T cell repertoires in COVID-19. Sequencing was performed with immunoSEQ multiplex PCR; in TCRdb, only in-frame clones are kept and a portion is missing. The sample includes approximately 480,000 clones, 89% seen only once; the top ten take roughly 0.92%. This CDR3 has 13 amino acids. V shed 9 bases, J shed 11 bases, and the junction held 12 bases outside the gene matches. Germline V CDR1 and CDR2: LNHDA, SQIVND (reference sequence). This clone has only a few counts. The sequenced sample consisted of peripheral blood. The receptor was isolated from a man aged 18 to 35 with COVID-19, enrolled during active disease. The chain is built from TRBV19 and TRBJ1-1, with 10 bases aligning to TRBD1. This CDR3 is CASCPRDRGAAFF. The CDR3 bases are TGTGCCAGCTGTCCCCGGGACAGGGGAGCGGCTTTCTTT.